What follows describes a single T cell receptor beta chain. The antigen is not known. Within the sample, other DNA sequences also encode this same CDR3. This sample stems from a study of Tregs in tolerant kidney transplant recipients. Germline CDR1 is SGHTA and CDR2 is FQGNSA. V lost 0 bases, J lost 1 base, and 6 bases lay in between. The CDR3 runs to 14 residues. Sequencing was performed with immunoSEQ multiplex PCR; in TCRdb, only in-frame clones are kept and a portion is missing. The sample yields about 240,000 clones, 80% to 85% seen once. General study findings and limits: No direct test of biological reproducibility was done here.

This chain uses TRBV7-2 with TRBJ2-5; D is unresolved. This sequence originates from a human donor in good health. Sequencing was performed on CD4+ T cells from blood. DNA of the CDR3: TGTGCCAGCAGCTTAGCTGGGATCCAAGAGACCCAGTACTTC. It yields the protein CASSLAGIQETQYF.